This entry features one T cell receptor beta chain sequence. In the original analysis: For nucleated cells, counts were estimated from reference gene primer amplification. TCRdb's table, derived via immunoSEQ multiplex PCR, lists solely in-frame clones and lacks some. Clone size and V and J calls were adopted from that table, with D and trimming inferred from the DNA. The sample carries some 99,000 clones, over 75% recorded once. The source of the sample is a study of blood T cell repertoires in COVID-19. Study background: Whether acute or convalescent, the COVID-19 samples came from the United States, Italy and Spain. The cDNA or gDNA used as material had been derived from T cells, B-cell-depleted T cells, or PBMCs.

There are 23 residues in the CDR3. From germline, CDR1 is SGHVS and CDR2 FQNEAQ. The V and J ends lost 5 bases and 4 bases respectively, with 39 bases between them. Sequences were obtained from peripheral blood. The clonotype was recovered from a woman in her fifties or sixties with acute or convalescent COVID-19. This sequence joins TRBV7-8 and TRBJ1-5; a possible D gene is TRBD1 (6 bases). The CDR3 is CASSPPSQGQILLISVINQPQHF. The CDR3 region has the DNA TGTGCCAGCAGCCCTCCTTCCCAAGGACAGATTCTCTTAATTTCAGTTATAAATCAGCCCCAGCATTTT.